This T cell receptor (beta chain) was obtained from a study of cytomegalovirus exposure and HLA in healthy donors. Regarding the study as a whole: It was likely that a cluster of highly shared sequence variants was a sequencing artifact. Cytomegalovirus status, reportedly, was diagnosed with high specificity and sensitivity by the classifier. In a later analysis, specific HLA alleles were associated with 15,000 or so TCR beta sequences at a 0.05 false discovery rate.

13 Jbeta primers and 60 Vbeta primers were used for the PCR. Profiled with immunoSEQ multiplex PCR; TCRdb holds only in-frame clones, not every one. The sample lists about 140,000 clones, about three quarters occurring once. Concerning this clone itself: Its antigen is as yet unknown.

The V gene's germline CDR1 is LNHNV and CDR2 YYDKDF (reference sequence). With 3 bases removed from V and 6 bases from J, the gap between germline ends came to 17 bases. The CDR3 consists of 16 residues. V is TRBV15 and J is TRBJ2-2; D possibly corresponds to TRBD1 (5 bases). The sequence derives from a man aged 25 to 40 in good health and CMV-seropositive. The material sequenced was PBMCs. CDR3: CATSRARVSYPGELFF. CDR3 DNA: TGTGCCACCAGCAGGGCCAGGGTGAGCTATCCCGGGGAGCTGTTTTTT.